The present TCR beta chain was sequenced within a study of early T cells in non-severe SARS-CoV-2 infection. As for the study in general: Sequencing used unsorted whole-blood bulk RNA, so chains lack pairing.

The sample holds a few counts of this clonotype. Molecules of cDNA were individually given unique molecular identifiers that were attached to them. In TCRdb, the 5' RACE reads were re-called with MiXCR into one record per CDR3 protein. The profile shows under 70,000 distinct CDR3 sequences, roughly 13% of them singletons. Trimming stripped 2 bases from V and 0 bases from J, with 7 bases between. This CDR3 contains 14 residues. From germline, CDR1 is MNHEY and CDR2 SVGEGT. The sequence derives from an adult who was a healthcare worker with PCR-confirmed SARS-CoV-2 infection or an uninfected control (not recorded which). The gene calls are TRBV6-2 or TRBV6-3 and TRBJ1-1, with D uncertain. Sequenced input: whole blood. The CDR3 DNA reads as TGTGCCAGCAGTTACGCCGCCATGAACACTGAAGCTTTCTTT. The encoded protein is CASSYAAMNTEAFF.